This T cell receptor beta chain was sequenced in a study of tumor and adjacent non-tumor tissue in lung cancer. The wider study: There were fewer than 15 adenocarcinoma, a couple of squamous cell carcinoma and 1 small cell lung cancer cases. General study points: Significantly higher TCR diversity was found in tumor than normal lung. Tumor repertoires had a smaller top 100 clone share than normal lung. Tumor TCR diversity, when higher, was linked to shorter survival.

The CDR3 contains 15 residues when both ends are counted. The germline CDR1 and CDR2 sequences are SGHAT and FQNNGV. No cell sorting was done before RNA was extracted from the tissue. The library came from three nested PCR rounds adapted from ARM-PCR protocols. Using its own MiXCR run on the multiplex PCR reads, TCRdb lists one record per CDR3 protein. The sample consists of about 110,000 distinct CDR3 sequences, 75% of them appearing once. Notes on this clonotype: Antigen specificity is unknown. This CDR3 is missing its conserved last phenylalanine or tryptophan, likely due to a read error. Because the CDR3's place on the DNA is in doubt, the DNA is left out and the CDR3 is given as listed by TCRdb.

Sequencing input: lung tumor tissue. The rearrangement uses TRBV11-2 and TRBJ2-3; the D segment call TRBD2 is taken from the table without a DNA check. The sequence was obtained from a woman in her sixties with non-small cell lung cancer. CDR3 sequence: CASSATGTATDTRYY.